This passage covers 14 T cell receptor beta chains from one sample sequenced in a study of shared clonotypes between healthy human individuals. Sequencing was performed with immunoSEQ multiplex PCR; in TCRdb, only in-frame clones are kept and a portion is missing. The table includes a few million clones, approximately 94% detected once. The sample consisted of naive CD4+ T cells sorted from blood. Stated subset: CD45RA+ positively selected. These receptors were taken from a man younger than 30 in good health.

This clone was observed a single time. The V and J genes are TRBV2 and TRBJ1-1, with TRBD1 matching over 7 bases. Per the germline V gene, CDR1 is SNHLY and CDR2 is FYNNEI. The CDR3 is 14 residues long. Germline trimming cut 6 bases from V and 0 bases from J; bases unmatched to any gene: 4. The CDR3 here is CASRTQGMNTEAFF. The DNA of the CDR3 is TGTGCCAGCAGAACACAGGGGATGAACACTGAAGCTTTCTTT.

This chain joins TRBV6-1 and TRBJ2-1; D is tentatively TRBD1 or TRBD2 (6 bases each). V lost 4 bases, J lost 2 bases, and 12 bases lay in between. Germline lookup yields CDR1 MNHNS and CDR2 SASEGT. This CDR3 has 15 amino acids. CDR3 in amino acids: CASSAGALPYNEQFF. The CDR3 coding sequence is TGTGCCAGCAGTGCGGGGGCTCTCCCCTACAATGAGCAGTTCTTC.

This chain connects TRBV5-4 to TRBJ2-6, with 7 positions matching TRBD1. The CDR3 is made up of 17 amino acids. Looked up from germline, CDR1 is SGHNT and CDR2 is YYREEE (reference sequence). The V gene end was trimmed by 4 bases and the J gene end by 0 bases; junction bases not matched to a gene: 7. The CDR3 is CASSVGTESSGANVLTF. The CDR3 nucleotides read TGTGCCAGCAGCGTGGGGACAGAGAGCTCTGGGGCCAACGTCCTGACTTTC. Full variable domain (missing parts from reference TRBV5-4 and TRBJ2-6): ETGVTQSPTHLIKTRGQQVTLRCSSQSGHNTVSWYQQALGQGPQFIFQYYREEENGRGNFPPRFSGLQFPNYSSELNVNALELDDSALYLCASSVGTESSGANVLTFGAGSRLTVL.

The chain couples TRBV5-1 to TRBJ1-5; no definite D call. V dropped 4 bases and J dropped 6 bases, with 11 bases sitting between them. The germline gives CDR1 SGHRS, CDR2 YFSETQ. This CDR3 has 13 residues. The CDR3 region has the DNA TGCGCCAGCAGCCCTGACGACCGTCAGCCCCAGCATTTT. It encodes CASSPDDRQPQHF. The full variable domain, its missing parts supplied by reference TRBV5-1 and TRBJ1-5, is KAGVTQTPRYLIKTRGQQVTLSCSPISGHRSVSWYQQTPGQGLQFLFEYFSETQRNKGNFPGRFSGRQFSNSRSEMNVSTLELGDSALYLCASSPDDRQPQHFGDGTRLSIL.

The chain has TRBV19 and TRBJ2-7; 10 nucleotides line up with TRBD1. CDR1 is LNHDA, CDR2 SQIVND, per germline (reference sequence). Losses at the gene ends were 3 bases for V and 0 bases for J; bases not matched to a gene: 5. This CDR3 has 16 residues. In DNA, the CDR3 is TGTGCCAGTAGTATCTCGACAGGGGGCCTCTCCTACGAGCAGTACTTC. The encoded protein is CASSISTGGLSYEQYF.

This chain joins TRBV28 and TRBJ2-7; 10 nucleotides line up with TRBD2. Germline V gene sequence: CDR1 MDHEN, CDR2 SYDVKM. J gave up 13 bases and V 5 bases, and 8 bases lay outside the gene matches. This CDR3 has 12 residues. CDR3 sequence (DNA): TGTGCCAGCAGTGGGGCCGGGACTAGCGACTACTTC. Translating gives CASSGAGTSDYF.

This rearrangement joins TRBV15 to TRBJ2-7; 10 bases are a match to TRBD1. V lost 3 bases, J lost 2 bases, and 4 bases stayed unmatched. Germline assignment: CDR1 LNHNV and CDR2 YYDKDF (reference sequence). The CDR3 runs 15 residues. CDR3 coding DNA: TGTGCCACCAGCAGTTACGGACAGGGGGCCTACGAGCAGTACTTC. Its protein product is CATSSYGQGAYEQYF.

The CDR3 loop reads CASSLEFNSFGEQYF. DNA of the CDR3: TGCGCCAGCAGCTTGGAGTTTAACAGTTTCGGCGAGCAGTACTTC. This chain uses TRBV5-1 with TRBJ2-7, with D hard to call. Trimming shortened V by 0 bases and J by 6 bases, and 16 bases separated the two germline ends. CDR1 and CDR2 from the germline V gene are SGHRS and YFSETQ. CDR3 size: 15 residues.

The chain couples TRBV28 to TRBJ1-4, with D possibly being TRBD1 (5 bases). Per the germline V gene, CDR1 is MDHEN and CDR2 is SYDVKM. The CDR3 covers 14 residues. The V end was cut by 8 bases, the J end by 0 bases, with 10 bases between. This CDR3 is CASRRQTTNEKLFF. Written as DNA, the CDR3 is TGTGCCAGCCGGCGACAGACAACTAATGAAAAACTGTTTTTT.

The chain has TRBV6-1 and TRBJ2-5; TRBD1 matches at 8 bases. The CDR3 totals 12 residues. CDR1 is MNHNS and CDR2 is SASEGT in the germline V gene. With V trimmed by 7 bases and J by 4 bases, 2 bases remained unmatched. CDR3 DNA sequence: TGTGCCAGCAAGACAGGGGCAGAGACCCAGTACTTC. Encoded protein: CASKTGAETQYF.

The chain carries TRBV5-1 and TRBJ1-1; perhaps TRBD1 as D (5 bases). The CDR3 has 14 amino acids. Germline loops: CDR1 SGHRS, CDR2 YFSETQ. V was trimmed by 0 bases and J by 2 bases, leaving 8 bases between them. The CDR3 spells CASSLGGDNTEAFF. The CDR3 DNA is TGCGCCAGCAGCTTGGGAGGGGACAACACTGAAGCTTTCTTT.

As to this clone: At one end, the junction sequence differs from germline, possibly due to a read error. This chain's CDR3 is CATSRDQLLTNYGHTF. DNA for the CDR3: TGTGCCACCAGCAGAGACCAGCTTCTTACTAACTATGGCCACACCTTC. V usage is TRBV15 and J usage is TRBJ1-2; D unclear. The CDR3 totals 16 residues. Germline loops: CDR1 LNHNV, CDR2 YYDKDF (reference sequence). The variable domain in full, with the rest retrieved from reference TRBV15 and TRBJ1-2, is DAMVIQNPRYQVTQFGKPVTLSCSQTLNHNVMYWYQQKSSQAPKLLFHYYDKDFNNEADTPDNFQSRRPNTSFCFLDIRSPGLGDTAMYLCATSRDQLLTNYGHTFGSGTRLTVV.

The chain joins TRBV7-2 to TRBJ2-3; 10 bases are shared with TRBD2. The germline V gene encodes CDR1 SGHTA and CDR2 FQGNSA. The CDR3 totals 15 residues. V lost 6 bases to trimming and J lost 3 bases; unmatched junction nucleotides: 6. CDR3 loop: CASSPSGGSTDTQYF. As DNA, the CDR3 is TGTGCCAGCAGTCCTAGCGGGGGATCAACAGATACGCAGTATTTT.

This clone was observed a few times. The same CDR3 can be traced to other DNA sequences in this sample. V gene TRBV30 combines with J gene TRBJ1-5, with D possibly TRBD1 on 6 matching bases. Germline V lookup: CDR1 GTSNPN, CDR2 SVGIG (reference sequence). V lost 0 bases, J lost 7 bases, and 10 bases lay in between. CDR3 length: 13 amino acids. The CDR3: CAWSVQGGQPQHF. The CDR3 DNA reads TGTGCCTGGAGTGTACAGGGAGGCCAGCCCCAGCATTTT.